This T cell receptor (beta chain) was identified in a study of T-cell reconstitution after alpha-beta-depleted transplantation in children. Unique molecular identifiers tagged the TCRbeta library. One entry per CDR3 protein, called by TCRdb with MiXCR from the PCR reads. This table has hundreds of thousands of distinct CDR3 sequences, 20% to 30% appearing once. There are 14 residues in the CDR3. Germline V gene lookup returns CDR1 LGHNA and CDR2 YSLEER. V lost 2 bases to trimming and J lost 8 bases; unmatched junction nucleotides: 8. Study results and caveats: Certain patients had high TCRbeta diversity at day 60, and it came from recipient T cells and thymic progenitors that survived. Reportedly, only several hundred clones from non-depleted graft cells drove alpha-beta T-cell counts at about two months. Once a year had passed after transplant, T-cell counts and diversity came mostly from newly produced T cells.

Comment on this clonotype: Its antigen is not identified.

The sample here was PBMCs, mostly from graft donor cells, taken 360 days after TCRalphabeta/CD19-depleted stem cell transplant. This receptor was taken from a female patient aged 2-15 years who had a stem cell transplant for congenital amegakaryocytic thrombocytopenia, so the T cells may come from the graft donor. The chain links TRBV4-3 to TRBJ1-2; the match to TRBD1 covers 7 bases. The DNA of the CDR3 is TGCGCCAGCAGCCAACTAACAGGGGTAGGAGGCTACACCTTC. Amino acids: CASSQLTGVGGYTF.